Given below is one TCR beta chain in context. The data were obtained in a study of OX40 agonist ivuxolimab in advanced cancers. Libraries were prepared by immunoSEQ multiplex PCR; TCRdb keeps only in-frame clonotypes and omits some of them. The sample carries about 55,000 clones, around 86% recorded once. Sequenced here: CD4+ or CD8+ T cells sorted from blood, sampled in a trial of the OX40 agonist ivuxolimab. The source of this sequence is an adult with an advanced solid tumor such as melanoma, head and neck, liver or kidney cancer.

The CDR3 bases are TGTGCCTGGAGCACATATATCCCGGGACAGCACTCCTACGAGCAGTACTTC. This gives the protein CAWSTYIPGQHSYEQYF. The chain links TRBV30 to TRBJ2-7; 7 nucleotides agree with TRBD1. Unmatched junction bases numbered 14, after V lost 3 bases and J lost 0 bases. Germline CDR1 and CDR2: GTSNPN and SVGIG (reference sequence). The length of the CDR3 is 17 residues.